Below, 19 T cell receptor beta chains from the same sample are listed, as sequenced in a study of cytomegalovirus exposure and HLA in healthy donors. Researchers ran the PCR with 60 Vbeta and 13 Jbeta primers. Here immunoSEQ multiplex PCR was the method, and the copy in TCRdb shows in-frame clones only, minus some. The sample contains 200,000 to 250,000 clones, about 83% of which appear only once. The specimen sequenced was PBMCs. The receptor source for this set is a man aged 35-49 years in good health and CMV-seronegative.

The sample holds one count of this clone. The rearrangement joins TRBV13 to TRBJ2-2; the match to TRBD1 covers 10 bases. CDR1 is PRHDT, CDR2 FYEKMQ, per germline (reference sequence). V was pared by 5 bases and J by 6 bases, with 6 bases of the junction left unmatched. The CDR3 spans 15 residues. The CDR3 bases are TGTGCCAGCAGCCCCGGGACAGGGGTTCCCGGGGAGCTGTTTTTT. This translates into CASSPGTGVPGELFF. The entire variable domain, with the rest obtained from reference TRBV13 and TRBJ2-2, is as follows: AAGVIQSPRHLIKEKRETATLKCYPIPRHDTVYWYQQGPGQDPQFLISFYEKMQSDKGSIPDRFSAQQFSDYHSELNMSSLELGDSALYFCASSPGTGVPGELFFGEGSRLTVL.

The gene calls are TRBV7-8 and TRBJ1-2; 7 bases fit TRBD1. Germline V gene lookup returns CDR1 SGHVS and CDR2 FQNEAQ. There are 14 residues in the CDR3. Trimming cost V 5 bases and J 4 bases; bases outside gene matches: 7. The CDR3 DNA follows: TGTGCCAGCAGCCCGGGACAGACCTCCTATGGCTACACCTTC. Its protein product is CASSPGQTSYGYTF.

The chain employs TRBV27 and TRBJ1-5; D might be TRBD1 (6 bases). The CDR3 covers 16 residues. Per germline, CDR1 MNHEY and CDR2 SMNVEV (reference sequence). Trimming took 5 bases from V and 2 from J, leaving 16 bases between them. As DNA, the CDR3 is TGTGCCAGCAGTCTTACCGGACAGATAGGCAATCAGCCCCAGCATTTT. Its translation is CASSLTGQIGNQPQHF.

The chain has TRBV18 and TRBJ1-3; no firm D call. Germline V gene sequence: CDR1 KGHSH, CDR2 LQKENI. CDR3 length: 15 residues. The ends were cut back, 2 bases at V and 1 base at J, with 9 bases in the middle. The CDR3 DNA sequence: TGTGCCAGCTCACCATCGGAGGGATCTGGAAACACCATATATTTT. Protein product: CASSPSEGSGNTIYF. The whole variable domain, filled in from reference TRBV18 and TRBJ1-3, reads NAGVMQNPRHLVRRRGQEARLRCSPMKGHSHVYWYRQLPEEGLKFMVYLQKENIIDESGMPKERFSAEFPKEGPSILRIQQVVRGDSAAYFCASSPSEGSGNTIYFGEGSWLTVV.

The count of this clone is one. V and J are TRBV9 and TRBJ1-3; 7 bases line up with TRBD1. CDR3 length: 17 residues. Trimming cost V 4 bases and J 0 bases; bases outside gene matches: 10. Germline CDR1 and CDR2: SGDLS and YYNGEE. The CDR3 loop is CASSPRDRWSSGNTIYF. The CDR3 region has the DNA TGTGCCAGCAGCCCGCGGGACAGATGGAGCTCTGGAAACACCATATATTTT.

This clone came up a few times. The V gene is TRBV5-1, the J gene TRBJ2-1, with TRBD1 matching 8 bases. Germline CDR1 reads SGHRS; CDR2 reads YFSETQ. V shed 6 bases, J shed 8 bases, and the junction held 16 bases outside the gene matches. The CDR3 covers 16 residues. The CDR3 region has the DNA TGCGCCAGCACCGTCGTCGGGCAGGGGGCGCGGGATGAGCAGTTCTTC. The encoded protein is CASTVVGQGARDEQFF.

This clone was seen just once. The chain uses TRBV5-6 and TRBJ2-1, with 10 bases that match TRBD1. The CDR3 runs 15 residues. V gave up 2 bases and J gave up 7 bases; unmatched junction bases: 6. Germline-derived CDR1 and CDR2 are SGHDT and YYEEEE. The CDR3 is CASSFSGQGGNEQFF. In nucleotides, the CDR3 is TGTGCCAGCAGCTTTTCTGGACAGGGGGGGAATGAGCAGTTCTTC. Complete variable domain (other parts from reference TRBV5-6 and TRBJ2-1): DAGVTQSPTHLIKTRGQQVTLRCSPKSGHDTVSWYQQALGQGPQFIFQYYEEEERQRGNFPDRFSGHQFPNYSSELNVNALLLGDSALYLCASSFSGQGGNEQFFGPGTRLTVL.

This chain uses TRBV29-1 with TRBJ2-3, with 8 bases that match TRBD1. In germline, CDR1 is SQVTM, CDR2 ANQGSEA. The CDR3 is made up of 14 amino acids. V dropped 3 bases and J dropped 4; count of bases not matched to a gene: 6. The CDR3 spells CSVDFDRGPDTQYF. DNA of the CDR3: TGCAGCGTTGACTTCGACAGGGGCCCAGATACGCAGTATTTT.

CDR3 region: CASSPSDRYGYTF. Written as DNA, the CDR3 is TGTGCCAGCAGTCCGTCGGACAGATATGGCTACACCTTC. The chain has TRBV6-5 and TRBJ1-2; weak D call: TRBD1 (6 bases). V gave up 5 bases and J gave up 5 bases, with 12 bases separating them. The CDR3 extends over 13 amino acids. Germline values: CDR1 MNHEY, CDR2 SVGAGI.

The count of this clone is one. The V gene is TRBV4-3, the J gene TRBJ2-6; no definite D call. The CDR3 consists of 20 residues. V was clipped by 0 bases and J by 1 base, with 19 bases between them. Germline loops: CDR1 LGHNA, CDR2 YSLEER. The CDR3 nucleotides are TGCGCCAGCAGCCAAGATAATCCCCGGGTATCCATTTCTGGGGCCAACGTCCTGACTTTC. Its translation: CASSQDNPRVSISGANVLTF.

The rearrangement joins TRBV27 to TRBJ2-7; possibly TRBD1 for D (6 bases). CDR1 MNHEY and CDR2 SMNVEV come from the germline V gene (reference sequence). The CDR3 length is 15 residues. The ends were cut back, 0 bases at V and 0 bases at J, with 9 bases in the middle. CDR3 in amino acids: CASSLSQGPSYEQYF. DNA of the CDR3: TGTGCCAGCAGTTTATCACAGGGCCCCTCCTACGAGCAGTACTTC.

This clone was seen a single time. The chain combines TRBV16 with TRBJ1-2, with 8 nucleotides matching TRBD1. Per germline, CDR1 KGHSY and CDR2 FQNENV. CDR3 length equals 17 residues. V dropped 1 base and J dropped 5; count of bases not matched to a gene: 12. CDR3: CASSQWGPRTGMYGYTF. The CDR3 nucleotides are TGTGCCAGCAGCCAATGGGGACCTCGGACAGGGATGTATGGCTACACCTTC.

The CDR3 DNA reads TGTGCCAGCAGCCCTAGGGCGGGGTTGTCTGAAGCTTTCTTT. This sequence encodes CASSPRAGLSEAFF. This chain connects TRBV9 to TRBJ1-1; no definite D call. The CDR3 loop spans 14 amino acids. The V end was cut by 4 bases, the J end by 6 bases, with 16 bases between. Germline V gives CDR1 SGDLS, CDR2 YYNGEE.

This chain uses TRBV4-1 with TRBJ2-5; weak D call: TRBD2 (6 bases). V dropped 4 bases and J dropped 4 bases, with 10 bases sitting between them. The CDR3 consists of 13 residues. The germline V gene encodes CDR1 MGHRA and CDR2 YSYEKL. The CDR3 DNA follows: TGCGCCAGCAGCCCAATGGGAGGAGAGACCCAGTACTTC. Amino acids: CASSPMGGETQYF.

The chain carries TRBV30 and TRBJ2-1; TRBD2 matches at 9 bases. Germline trimming cut 2 bases from V and 5 bases from J; bases unmatched to any gene: 4. CDR1 and CDR2 from the germline V gene are GTSNPN and SVGIG (reference sequence). The CDR3 is 14 amino acids. CDR3 sequence (DNA): TGTGCCTGGAGTTCGACTAGCGGCAACAATGAGCAGTTCTTC. Translating it yields CAWSSTSGNNEQFF.

This chain links TRBV6-5 with TRBJ2-2; 11 nucleotides match TRBD1. The CDR3 extends over 15 amino acids. V dropped 6 bases and J dropped 6; count of bases not matched to a gene: 6. The germline V gene encodes CDR1 MNHEY and CDR2 SVGAGI. The CDR3 loop reads CASSRTGGGSGELFF. The CDR3 nucleotides read TGTGCCAGCAGCCGGACAGGGGGCGGCTCCGGGGAGCTGTTTTTT.

This clone was seen a few times. The rearrangement joins TRBV6-6 to TRBJ2-1; TRBD2 aligns across 11 bases. Looked up from germline, CDR1 is MNHNY and CDR2 is SVGAGI (reference sequence). Losses at the gene ends were 7 bases for V and 1 base for J; bases not matched to a gene: 3. This CDR3 spans 15 amino acids. DNA for the CDR3: TGTGCCAGCAAGGGGACTAGCGGTTCCTACAATGAGCAGTTCTTC. It encodes CASKGTSGSYNEQFF.

DNA for the CDR3: TGTGCCAGCTCACCAGTGTCGGCGGGGGGGGAGACCCAGTACTTC. Its protein is CASSPVSAGGETQYF. The rearrangement joins TRBV18 to TRBJ2-5; TRBD2 agrees at 9 bases. CDR1 KGHSH and CDR2 LQKENI come from the germline V gene. The CDR3 covers 15 residues. Trimming at V came to 2 bases and at J to 5 bases, leaving 6 bases not matched to a gene.

This chain links TRBV18 with TRBJ1-3; 7 nucleotides align to TRBD1. From germline, CDR1 is KGHSH and CDR2 LQKENI. This CDR3 has 16 amino acids. V dropped 6 bases and J dropped 4; count of bases not matched to a gene: 12. The DNA for the CDR3 is TGTGCCAGCTCGCGTACTTCGGGGACAGACGGAAACACCATATATTTT. Protein: CASSRTSGTDGNTIYF. Supplemented by reference TRBV18 and TRBJ1-3, the full variable domain reads NAGVMQNPRHLVRRRGQEARLRCSPMKGHSHVYWYRQLPEEGLKFMVYLQKENIIDESGMPKERFSAEFPKEGPSILRIQQVVRGDSAAYFCASSRTSGTDGNTIYFGEGSWLTVV.